The 2 T cell receptor beta chains reported below all come from one sample, sequenced in a study of cytomegalovirus exposure and HLA in healthy donors. TCRdb keeps only in-frame clones here, not all; method: immunoSEQ multiplex PCR. The sample has approximately 230,000 clones, about 88% seen once. Sequenced material: PBMCs. Receptor source: a man aged 18 to 29 in good health and CMV-seropositive.

The genes are TRBV29-1 and TRBJ2-2; unclear D gene. This CDR3 has 13 amino acids. CDR1 is SQVTM, CDR2 ANQGSEA, per germline. Trimming cost V 5 bases and J 7 bases, with 14 bases left between them. The CDR3 sequence: CSVFAGRVGELFF. The CDR3 nucleotides are TGCAGCGTTTTCGCAGGAAGAGTCGGGGAGCTGTTTTTT.

The rearrangement uses TRBV6-5 and TRBJ2-5; 8 positions agree with TRBD1. The CDR3 spans 15 residues. The germline CDR1 and CDR2 sequences are MNHEY and SVGAGI. Germline trimming cut 6 bases from V and 4 bases from J; bases unmatched to any gene: 10. Here the CDR3 reads CASSLGQVRRETQYF. The CDR3 nucleotides read TGTGCCAGCAGCTTGGGACAGGTCCGCCGAGAGACCCAGTACTTC.